The TCR beta chain under discussion was sequenced for a study of OX40 agonist ivuxolimab in advanced cancers. Study results and limitations: There was clonal expansion of CD4+ and CD8+ blood T cells by week 6 at 0.1 to 3.0 mg/kg.

Germline CDR1 is SGHNT and CDR2 is YYREEE (reference sequence). The CDR3 consists of 13 residues. The germline V and J ends were trimmed by 2 bases and 5 bases, with 7 bases remaining between them. Comments on this clone: The target antigen is unknown. The sample has other DNA sequences that encode this CDR3 too.

Libraries were prepared by immunoSEQ multiplex PCR; TCRdb keeps only in-frame clonotypes and omits some of them. In the table there are about 62,000 clones, about 85% of which are singletons. The source material was CD4+ or CD8+ T cells sorted from blood, sampled in a trial of the OX40 agonist ivuxolimab. This clonotype originated in an adult with an advanced solid tumor such as melanoma, head and neck, liver or kidney cancer. The V gene is TRBV5-4, the J gene TRBJ1-4; tentatively, D is TRBD1 (6 bases). The CDR3 loop is CASSLRGNEKLFF. CDR3 DNA: TGTGCCAGCAGCTTAAGGGGGAATGAAAAACTGTTTTTT.